One and the same sample provided the 14 T cell receptor beta chains below, sequenced in a study of shared clonotypes between healthy human individuals. Naive-designated CD8 cells lacked CD45RO, were positively enriched for CCR7, and omitted terminally differentiated effector memory CD45RA+ cells. Sequencing used immunoSEQ multiplex PCR; TCRdb keeps in-frame clones, though not all of them. Of under 850,000 clones listed, around 92% are singletons. Sequencing was done on a sample of naive CD8+ T cells sorted from blood. These receptors were collected from a man aged 30-40 years in good health.

This clone was seen once. Other nucleotide sequences in the sample specify the same CDR3. This chain connects TRBV29-1 to TRBJ2-7; the match to TRBD2 covers 8 bases. The length of the CDR3 is 12 residues. Per germline, CDR1 SQVTM and CDR2 ANQGSEA. V lost 3 bases, J lost 2 bases, and 0 bases stayed unmatched. The CDR3 sequence: CSVETSAYEQYF. As DNA, the CDR3 is TGCAGCGTTGAGACTAGCGCCTACGAGCAGTACTTC.

Only a few counts were recorded for this clone. The chain has TRBV28 and TRBJ2-1; D might be TRBD1 (5 bases). The length of the CDR3 is 12 residues. Trimming shortened V by 4 bases and J by 7 bases, and 8 bases separated the two germline ends. Germline V lookup: CDR1 MDHEN, CDR2 SYDVKM. The CDR3 DNA reads as TGTGCCAGCAGTTCGACAGTGAATGAGCAGTTCTTC. Its translation: CASSSTVNEQFF.

The chain carries TRBV7-9 and TRBJ1-1; D remains unclear. The CDR3 runs 16 residues. Germline V gene data show CDR1 as SEHNR and CDR2 as FQNEAQ (reference sequence). V was clipped by 1 base and J by 4 bases, with 16 bases between them. This chain's CDR3 is CASSLVEGRGSTEAFF. The CDR3 nucleotides are TGTGCCAGCAGCTTAGTAGAGGGCCGTGGGTCCACTGAAGCTTTCTTT.

The CDR3 bases are TGCAGCGTTGAAGATCCTCCAGACACCGGGGAGCTGTTTTTT. Its translation is CSVEDPPDTGELFF. The chain couples TRBV29-1 to TRBJ2-2; D gene ambiguous. The V end lost 0 bases, the J end lost 3 bases, and 8 bases lay between the germline ends. The CDR3 loop spans 14 amino acids. Per germline, CDR1 SQVTM and CDR2 ANQGSEA.

The chain recombines TRBV27 with TRBJ2-1; maybe TRBD2 (6 bases). V gave up 6 bases and J gave up 15 bases, with 21 bases separating them. The CDR3 totals 13 residues. Germline V gene data show CDR1 as MNHEY and CDR2 as SMNVEV (reference sequence). The CDR3 region has the DNA TGTGCCAGCAGATCCTTGCCCGCGCGGGACGCGTTCTTC. It yields the protein CASRSLPARDAFF.

The rearrangement links TRBV25-1 to TRBJ1-2, with D perhaps TRBD1 (6 bases). This CDR3 is 17 amino acids long. Per the germline V gene, CDR1 is MGHDK and CDR2 is SYGVNS. The germline V and J ends were trimmed by 4 bases and 2 bases, with 20 bases remaining between them. CDR3 protein: CASSGPLVMDRNYGYTF. CDR3 coding DNA: TGTGCCAGCAGTGGGCCCCTCGTAATGGACAGAAACTATGGCTACACCTTC.

The chain combines TRBV11-2 with TRBJ2-1; 9 bases are a match to TRBD2. The germline V gene has CDR1 SGHAT and CDR2 FQNNGV. This CDR3 has 16 residues. Germline trimming cut 4 bases from V and 4 bases from J; bases unmatched to any gene: 8. Written as DNA, the CDR3 is TGTGCCAGCAGCTCAGGGTGGACTAGCGTATACAATGAGCAGTTCTTC. Its translation: CASSSGWTSVYNEQFF. Supplemented by reference TRBV11-2 and TRBJ2-1, the full variable domain reads EAGVAQSPRYKIIEKRQSVAFWCNPISGHATLYWYQQILGQGPKLLIQFQNNGVVDDSQLPKDRFSAERLKGVDSTLKIQPAKLEDSAVYLCASSSGWTSVYNEQFFGPGTRLTVL.

The rearrangement links TRBV14 to TRBJ2-3, with D uncertain. The CDR3 sequence is 13 residues long. V lost 0 bases, J lost 4 bases, and 5 bases lay in between. Looked up from germline, CDR1 is SGHDN and CDR2 is FVKESK. CDR3 amino acids: CASSQDPPDTQYF. The CDR3 DNA is TGTGCCAGCAGCCAAGATCCCCCAGATACGCAGTATTTT. The full variable domain, rest sourced from reference TRBV14 and TRBJ2-3, is EAGVTQFPSHSVIEKGQTVTLRCDPISGHDNLYWYRRVMGKEIKFLLHFVKESKQDESGMPNNRFLAERTGGTYSTLKVQPAELEDSGVYFCASSQDPPDTQYFGPGTRLTVL.

The V gene is TRBV15, the J gene TRBJ2-1; 13 nucleotides line up with TRBD2. V shed 0 bases and J 0 bases; nucleotides not matched to a gene: 8. Germline CDR1 reads LNHNV; CDR2 reads YYDKDF (reference sequence). The length of the CDR3 is 20 residues. The DNA for the CDR3 is TGTGCCACCAGCAGAGAGGGACTAGCGGGACGGAGGGCCTCCTACAATGAGCAGTTCTTC. Its translation: CATSREGLAGRRASYNEQFF.

The gene calls are TRBV2 and TRBJ2-7; 11 positions agree with TRBD1. J gave up 3 bases and V 8 bases, and 3 bases lay outside the gene matches. CDR3 length: 13 residues. Germline CDR1 reads SNHLY; CDR2 reads FYNNEI. CDR3 residues: CASGQGASYEQYF. The CDR3 DNA reads TGTGCCAGCGGACAGGGGGCAAGCTACGAGCAGTACTTC. Full variable domain (outside the CDR3, taken from reference TRBV2 and TRBJ2-7): EPEVTQTPSHQVTQMGQEVILRCVPISNHLYFYWYRQILGQKVEFLVSFYNNEISEKSEIFDDQFSVERPDGSNFTLKIRSTKLEDSAMYFCASGQGASYEQYFGPGTRLTVT.

The chain has TRBV7-8 and TRBJ1-1; 7 bases agree with TRBD1. V lost 5 bases, J lost 1 base, and 4 bases stayed unmatched. Germline values: CDR1 SGHVS, CDR2 FQNEAQ. This CDR3 is built from 14 residues. This CDR3 reads CASSNRQGNTEAFF. The CDR3 DNA reads TGTGCCAGCAGCAACCGACAGGGGAACACTGAAGCTTTCTTT.

The CDR3 nucleotides are TGTGCCAGCAGCCCCCGACAAACCGAGGGATACGGGGAGCTGTTTTTT. This translates into CASSPRQTEGYGELFF. This chain links TRBV5-5 with TRBJ2-2; D may be TRBD2 (5 bases). The germline V gene has CDR1 SGHKS and CDR2 YYEKEE (reference sequence). V lost 4 bases and J lost 7, with 20 bases in between. CDR3 size: 16 residues.

The V call is TRBV19, the J call TRBJ2-7; 7 bases line up with TRBD2. CDR3 size: 16 residues. V was clipped by 3 bases and J by 3 bases; unmatched bases: 11. Germline V gene sequence: CDR1 LNHDA, CDR2 SQIVND (reference sequence). CDR3 region: CASSILGGDGIYEQYF. DNA for the CDR3: TGTGCCAGTAGTATCTTGGGAGGGGACGGGATCTACGAGCAGTACTTC.

Concerning this clone: Germline is not matched at one junction end, which may reflect a read error. The rearrangement uses TRBV4-1 and TRBJ2-7; D is unclear. Germline V gives CDR1 MGHRA, CDR2 YSYEKL. This CDR3 comprises 15 residues. The CDR3 coding sequence is TGCGCCAGCAACCAAGATCCGATTACACGGTACGAGCAGTACTTC. Translated: CASNQDPITRYEQYF.